The 9 T cell receptor beta chains in this list originate from one sample, sequenced in a study of blood T cell repertoires in COVID-19. TCRdb's copy holds only in-frame clones and misses some; the assay was immunoSEQ multiplex PCR. Of 130,000 to 150,000 clones listed, more than 75% are singletons. The sequencing input was PBMCs or T cells enriched from blood (not recorded which). The receptors were sampled from a woman between 25 and 40 years old with acute COVID-19.

V gene TRBV30 combines with J gene TRBJ1-5; TRBD1 is a possible D gene (5 bases). The CDR3 runs to 14 residues. V lost 8 bases and J lost 4, with 18 bases in between. CDR1 and CDR2 from the germline V gene are GTSNPN and SVGIG (reference sequence). The CDR3 region is CAPHGQRANQPQHF. CDR3 DNA sequence: TGTGCCCCCCACGGACAAAGAGCTAATCAGCCCCAGCATTTT.

J is TRBJ2-7 and V is TRBV11-2; 7 nucleotides agree with TRBD1. Trimming took 11 bases from V and 0 from J; bases not matched to a gene: 7. Germline V gives CDR1 SGHAT, CDR2 FQNNGV. This CDR3 has 13 amino acids. CDR3 amino acids: CAEGDSFSYEQYF. CDR3 nucleotides: TGTGCCGAAGGGGACAGCTTCTCCTACGAGCAGTACTTC.

This chain joins TRBV6-4 and TRBJ2-1; 11 nucleotides line up with TRBD2. The length of the CDR3 is 17 residues. Germline CDR1 is MRHNA and CDR2 is SNTAGT. V dropped 3 bases and J dropped 6; count of bases not matched to a gene: 10. CDR3 DNA sequence: TGTGCCAGCAGTGAGCGTCTAGCGGGAGGCCTGGGCAATGAGCAGTTCTTC. This gives the protein CASSERLAGGLGNEQFF.

The chain joins TRBV5-6 to TRBJ2-7; D may be TRBD1 (6 bases). The CDR3 has 13 residues. The V gene lost 4 bases and the J gene lost 7 bases, with 15 bases spanning the gap. Germline values: CDR1 SGHDT, CDR2 YYEEEE. The CDR3: CASSRDQGREQYF. CDR3 bases: TGTGCCAGCAGCCGGGACCAGGGGAGAGAGCAGTACTTC.

J is TRBJ2-7 and V is TRBV19; no definite D call. V lost 5 bases and J 4 bases, leaving 12 bases between the germline ends. The CDR3 contains 13 residues. Per the germline V gene, CDR1 is LNHDA and CDR2 is SQIVND (reference sequence). The CDR3 nucleotides are TGTGCCAGTAGTGAACCGGGTTGGTACGAGCAGTACTTC. Translating gives CASSEPGWYEQYF.

This chain joins TRBV15 and TRBJ2-5; D is unclear. This CDR3 is 14 amino acids long. Germline V lookup: CDR1 LNHNV, CDR2 YYDKDF (reference sequence). V dropped 1 base and J dropped 1 base, with 7 bases sitting between them. Here the CDR3 reads CATSRVGSQETQYF. CDR3 coding DNA: TGTGCCACCAGCAGAGTGGGCAGCCAAGAGACCCAGTACTTC.

V and J are TRBV4-1 and TRBJ1-4; 11 nucleotides align to TRBD1. V lost 1 base to trimming and J lost 11 bases; unmatched junction nucleotides: 6. The germline V gene has CDR1 MGHRA and CDR2 YSYEKL. This CDR3 spans 15 amino acids. CDR3 sequence: CASSQVSGTGGKLFF. The CDR3 DNA reads TGCGCCAGCAGCCAAGTGTCCGGGACAGGGGGGAAACTGTTTTTT.

This chain links TRBV28 with TRBJ1-1; D may be TRBD1 (6 bases). The CDR3 runs to 14 residues. Trimming pared 8 bases from V and 8 bases from J, leaving 21 bases between. The germline CDR1 and CDR2 sequences are MDHEN and SYDVKM. The CDR3 DNA reads TGTGCCAGCGGGGCGACAGGCCCCGTTCCGGAAGCTTTCTTT. Amino acids: CASGATGPVPEAFF.

The chain links TRBV27 to TRBJ1-1; TRBD1 aligns across 7 bases. The trim removed 4 bases at V and 3 bases at J, leaving 5 bases unmatched. The CDR3 contains 14 residues. Germline loops: CDR1 MNHEY, CDR2 SMNVEV (reference sequence). CDR3 in amino acids: CASSSRDSYTEAFF. In DNA form, the CDR3 reads TGTGCCAGCAGTTCCCGGGACAGCTACACTGAAGCTTTCTTT.